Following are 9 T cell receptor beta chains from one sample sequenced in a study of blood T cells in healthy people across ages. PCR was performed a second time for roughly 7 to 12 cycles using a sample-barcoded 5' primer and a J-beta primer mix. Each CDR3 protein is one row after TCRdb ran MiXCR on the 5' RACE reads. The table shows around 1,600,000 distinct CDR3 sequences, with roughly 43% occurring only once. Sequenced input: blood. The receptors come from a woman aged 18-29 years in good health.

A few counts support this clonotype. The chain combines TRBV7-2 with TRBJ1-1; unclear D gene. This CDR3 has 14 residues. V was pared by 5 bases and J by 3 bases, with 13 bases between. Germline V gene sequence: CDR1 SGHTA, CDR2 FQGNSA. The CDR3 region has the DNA TGTGCCAGCAGCAAGGACCCGGCGGACACTGAAGCTTTCTTT. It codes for CASSKDPADTEAFF.

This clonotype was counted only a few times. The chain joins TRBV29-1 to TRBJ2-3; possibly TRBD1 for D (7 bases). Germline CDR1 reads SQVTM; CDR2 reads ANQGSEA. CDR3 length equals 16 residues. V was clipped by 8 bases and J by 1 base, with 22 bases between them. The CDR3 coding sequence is TGCAGCTTCTCCAGGGGGGAAGGTTTCGGCACAGATACGCAGTATTTT. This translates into CSFSRGEGFGTDTQYF.

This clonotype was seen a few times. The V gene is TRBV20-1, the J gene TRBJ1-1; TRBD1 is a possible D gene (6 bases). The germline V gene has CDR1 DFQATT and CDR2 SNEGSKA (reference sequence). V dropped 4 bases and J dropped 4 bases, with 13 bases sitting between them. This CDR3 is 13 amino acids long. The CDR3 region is CSAKTGWPTEAFF. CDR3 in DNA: TGCAGTGCTAAAACAGGGTGGCCCACTGAAGCTTTCTTT.

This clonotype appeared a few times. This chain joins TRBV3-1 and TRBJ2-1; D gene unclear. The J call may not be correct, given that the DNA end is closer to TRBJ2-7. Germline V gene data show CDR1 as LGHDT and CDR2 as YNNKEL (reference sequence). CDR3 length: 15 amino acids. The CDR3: CASSQDLSSYNEQYF. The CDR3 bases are TGTGCCAGCAGCCAAGATCTCAGCTCCTACAATGAGCAGTACTTC.

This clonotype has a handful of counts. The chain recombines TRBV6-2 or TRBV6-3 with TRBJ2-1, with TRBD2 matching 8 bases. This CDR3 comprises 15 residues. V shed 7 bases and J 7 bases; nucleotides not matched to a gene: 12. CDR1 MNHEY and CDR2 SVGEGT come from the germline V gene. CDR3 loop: CASIAGGGPINEQFF. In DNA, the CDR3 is TGTGCCAGCATTGCGGGCGGGGGGCCGATTAATGAGCAGTTCTTC.

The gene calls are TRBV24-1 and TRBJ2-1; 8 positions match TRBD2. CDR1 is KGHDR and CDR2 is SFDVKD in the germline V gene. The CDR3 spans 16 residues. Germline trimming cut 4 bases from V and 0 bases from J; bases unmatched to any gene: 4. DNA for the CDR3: TGTGCCACCAGTGACGCCGGGACTAGCTCCTACAATGAGCAGTTCTTC. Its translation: CATSDAGTSSYNEQFF.

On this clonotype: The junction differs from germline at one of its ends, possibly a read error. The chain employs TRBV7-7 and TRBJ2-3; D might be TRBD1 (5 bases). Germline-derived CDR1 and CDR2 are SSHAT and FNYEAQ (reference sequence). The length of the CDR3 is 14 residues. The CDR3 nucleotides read TGTGCTAGCAGTCTAGGGGCGGAGACGAATACGCAGTATTTT. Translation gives CASSLGAETNTQYF. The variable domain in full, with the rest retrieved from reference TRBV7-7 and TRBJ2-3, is GAGVSQSPRYKVTKRGQDVTLRCDPISSHATLYWYQQALGQGPEFLTYFNYEAQPDKSGLPSDRFSAERPEGSISTLTIQRTEQRDSAMYRCASSLGAETNTQYFGPGTRLTVL.

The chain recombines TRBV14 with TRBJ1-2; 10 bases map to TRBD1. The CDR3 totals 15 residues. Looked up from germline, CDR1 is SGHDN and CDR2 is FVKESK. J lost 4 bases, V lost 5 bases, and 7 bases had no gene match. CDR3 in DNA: TGTGCCAGCAGCGTTCCGGGACAGGGGAGCTATGGCTACACCTTC. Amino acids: CASSVPGQGSYGYTF.

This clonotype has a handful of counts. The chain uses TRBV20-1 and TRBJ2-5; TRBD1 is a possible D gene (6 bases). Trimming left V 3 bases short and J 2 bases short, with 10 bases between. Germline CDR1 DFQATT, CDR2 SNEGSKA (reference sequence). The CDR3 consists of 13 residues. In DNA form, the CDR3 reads TGCAGTGCTAGGAGAGGACAGCAAGAGACCCAGTACTTC. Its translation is CSARRGQQETQYF.